This T cell receptor (beta chain) was captured by sequencing in a study of T cells in Graves' hyperthyroidism and ophthalmopathy. This clonotype has a count of ten or more. The target antigen is unknown. There were TCR beta CDR3 regions amplified from RNA transcripts. Carried out on the TCR CDR3, a first-round RT-PCR used the HTBI primer set. Each CDR3 protein gets one entry after TCRdb re-called the multiplex PCR reads with MiXCR. The sample records roughly 180,000 distinct CDR3 sequences, around 15% being singletons. CDR3 length equals 15 residues. Germline V lookup: CDR1 LNHNV, CDR2 YYDKDF (reference sequence). V shed 0 bases and J 4 bases; nucleotides not matched to a gene: 6. The study based diagnoses on clinical symptoms, serum thyroxine and TRAb, thyroid ultrasound and orbital computed tomography. It was less than 13 ml of fresh peripheral blood that supplied the PBMCs. Findings and limits, study-wide: From stable hyperthyroidism, ophthalmopathy was set apart by a 13 V-J model. Appearing also in blood were most of the thyroid clonotypes expanded above 0.001.

The origin of this receptor is a woman aged 50 to 65 with Graves' hyperthyroidism. This sequence joins TRBV15 and TRBJ2-7, with 7 bases lining up with TRBD2. Sequencing used blood. CDR3 sequence: CATSREKGTNYEQYF. DNA for the CDR3: TGTGCCACCAGCAGAGAAAAAGGGACTAATTACGAGCAGTACTTC.